These T cell receptor beta chains were read from a single sample in a study of blood T cell repertoires in COVID-19. The protocol was immunoSEQ multiplex PCR, while the TCRdb copy is restricted to in-frame clones and leaves out a portion. The repertoire holds over 45,000 clones, about 78% seen once, with roughly 23% in the top ten. The sequenced material came from peripheral blood. Every receptor here comes from a man over 45 with active or convalescent COVID-19. Each CDR3 is given with its conserved first and last residue. The D gene is left open where the match is weak. Clone size is given for some rows only: seen once, a few or many times, or a class if the clone is expanded.

>.|TRBD1|TRBV24-1|TRBJ2-7
CATRGWTGGVYEQYF
TGTGCCACCAGGGGGTGGACAGGGGGAGTCTACGAGCAGTACTTC
>.|TRBD1|TRBV7-3|TRBJ1-2
CASSLADRPRRGYTF
TGTGCCAGCAGCTTAGCGGACAGGCCAAGAAGAGGCTACACCTTC
>.|.|TRBV7-3|TRBJ2-6
CASSLNRALSGANVLTF
TGTGCCAGCAGCTTAAACAGGGCCCTCTCTGGGGCCAACGTCCTGACTTTC
>.|.|TRBV6-1|TRBJ2-7
CASSESLLNEQYF
TGTGCCAGCAGTGAGAGTCTGCTCAACGAGCAGTACTTC
>.|.|TRBV7-8|TRBJ2-3
CASSLGHSPDTQYF
TGTGCCAGCAGCTTAGGGCATTCCCCAGATACGCAGTATTTT
>.|.|TRBV7-9|TRBJ1-6
CASRSGGASSPLHF
TGTGCCAGCAGATCTGGGGGGGCGAGTTCACCCCTCCACTTT
>.|.|TRBV18|TRBJ1-6
CASSPEGGGSPLHF
TGTGCCAGCTCACCAGAGGGTGGTGGTTCACCCCTCCACTTT
>.|TRBD2|TRBV19|TRBJ2-3
CASSSRLAGDTQYF
TGTGCCAGTAGTAGCCGACTAGCGGGAGATACGCAGTATTTT
>.|TRBD1|TRBV5-4|TRBJ1-3
CASSKGTGGMRNTIYF
TGTGCCAGCAGCAAAGGGACAGGGGGGATGAGGAACACCATATATTTT
>few|.|TRBV7-2|TRBJ1-1
CASSTLRQNTEAFF
TGTGCCAGCAGCACCTTGCGGCAGAACACTGAAGCTTTCTTT
>.|TRBD1|TRBV19|TRBJ1-1
CASSRTGVRTEAFF
TGTGCCAGTAGTAGGACAGGGGTGAGGACTGAAGCTTTCTTT
>.|.|TRBV29-1|TRBJ1-3
CSPGHLGTPSGNTIYF
TGCAGCCCCGGACATCTTGGGACACCCTCTGGAAACACCATATATTTT
>.|TRBD2|TRBV7-7|TRBJ2-3
CASSSGTSGGSTDTQYF
TGTGCTAGCAGCTCCGGGACTAGCGGGGGGAGCACAGATACGCAGTATTTT
>.|.|TRBV27|TRBJ2-5
CASSLLGEETQYF
TGTGCCAGCAGTTTATTAGGGGAAGAGACCCAGTACTTC
>.|.|TRBV15|TRBJ1-2
CATSRDWGGRYGYTF
TGTGCCACCAGCAGAGATTGGGGAGGGCGCTATGGCTACACCTTC
>.|.|TRBV4-2|TRBJ1-6
CASSQGQGYNSPLHF
TGTGCCAGCAGCCAAGGGCAGGGGTATAATTCACCCCTCCACTTT
>.|.|TRBV20-1|TRBJ1-5
CSASYSNQPQHF
TGCAGTGCTAGTTATAGCAATCAGCCCCAGCATTTT